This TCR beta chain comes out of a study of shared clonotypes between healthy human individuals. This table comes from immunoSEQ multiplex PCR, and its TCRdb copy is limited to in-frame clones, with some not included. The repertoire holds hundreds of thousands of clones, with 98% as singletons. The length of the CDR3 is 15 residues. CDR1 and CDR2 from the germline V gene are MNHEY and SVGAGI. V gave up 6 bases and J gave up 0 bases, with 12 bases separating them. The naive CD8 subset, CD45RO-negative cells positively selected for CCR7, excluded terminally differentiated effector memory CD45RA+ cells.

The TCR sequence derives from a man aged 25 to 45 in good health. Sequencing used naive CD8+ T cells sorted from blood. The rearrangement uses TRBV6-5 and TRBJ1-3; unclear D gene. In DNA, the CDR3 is TGTGCCAGCAGCCGACGGAAGAGCTCTGGAAACACCATATATTTT. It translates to CASSRRKSSGNTIYF.